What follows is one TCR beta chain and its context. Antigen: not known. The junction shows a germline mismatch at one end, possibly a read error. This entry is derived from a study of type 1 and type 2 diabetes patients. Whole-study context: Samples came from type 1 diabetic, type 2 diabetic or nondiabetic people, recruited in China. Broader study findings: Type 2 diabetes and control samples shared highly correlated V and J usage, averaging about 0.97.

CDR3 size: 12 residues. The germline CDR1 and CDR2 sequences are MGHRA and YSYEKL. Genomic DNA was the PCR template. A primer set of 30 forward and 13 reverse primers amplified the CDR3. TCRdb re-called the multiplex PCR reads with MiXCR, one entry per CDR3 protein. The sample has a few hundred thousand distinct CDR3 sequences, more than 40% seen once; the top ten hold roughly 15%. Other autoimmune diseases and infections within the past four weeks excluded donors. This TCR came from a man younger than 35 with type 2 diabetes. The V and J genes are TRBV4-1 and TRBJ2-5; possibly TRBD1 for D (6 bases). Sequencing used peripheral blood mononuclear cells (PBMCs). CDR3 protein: CASRQVGATQYF. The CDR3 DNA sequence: TGCGCCAGCAGACAAGTGGGGGCGACCCAGTACTTC.